This paragraph reports one TCR beta chain. No antigen is known for it. Its ends do not fully match the called genes, so a read error is possible. The authors incorporated unique molecular identifiers into the TCR beta cDNA libraries. TCRdb ran MiXCR on the PCR reads and lists one entry per CDR3 protein. This sample has roughly 870,000 distinct CDR3 sequences, with roughly 58% found just once. CDR3 length equals 15 residues. Germline V lookup: CDR1 LNHDA, CDR2 SQIVND (reference sequence). This specimen belongs to a study of post-analysis software for immune sequencing data. Study findings and constraints: TRBV5-6, TRBV5-1 and TRBV20-1 were among four to six TRBV segments more frequent in patients than controls.

Sample: blood. This sequence joins TRBV19 and TRBJ2-5, with D possibly TRBD1 on 6 matching bases. The receptor was isolated from a girl under 18 with multiple sclerosis. For the CDR3, the DNA is TGTGCCAGCAGTATTGGTAGGGGGTACCAAGAGACCCAGTACTTC. Amino acids: CASSIGRGYQETQYF.